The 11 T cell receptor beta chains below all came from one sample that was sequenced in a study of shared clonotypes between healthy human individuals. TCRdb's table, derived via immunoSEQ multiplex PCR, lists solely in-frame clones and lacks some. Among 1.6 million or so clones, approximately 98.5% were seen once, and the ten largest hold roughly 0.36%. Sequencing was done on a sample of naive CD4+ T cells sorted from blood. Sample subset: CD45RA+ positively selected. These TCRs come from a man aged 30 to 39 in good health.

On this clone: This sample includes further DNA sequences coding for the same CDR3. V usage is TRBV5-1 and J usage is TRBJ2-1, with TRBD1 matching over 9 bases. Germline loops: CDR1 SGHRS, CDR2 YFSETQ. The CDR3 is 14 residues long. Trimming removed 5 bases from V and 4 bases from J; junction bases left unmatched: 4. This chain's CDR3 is CASSPGTGYNEQFF. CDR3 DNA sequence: TGCGCCAGCAGTCCCGGGACAGGGTACAATGAGCAGTTCTTC. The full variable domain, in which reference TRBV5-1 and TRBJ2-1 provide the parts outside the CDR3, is KAGVTQTPRYLIKTRGQQVTLSCSPISGHRSVSWYQQTPGQGLQFLFEYFSETQRNKGNFPGRFSGRQFSNSRSEMNVSTLELGDSALYLCASSPGTGYNEQFFGPGTRLTVL.

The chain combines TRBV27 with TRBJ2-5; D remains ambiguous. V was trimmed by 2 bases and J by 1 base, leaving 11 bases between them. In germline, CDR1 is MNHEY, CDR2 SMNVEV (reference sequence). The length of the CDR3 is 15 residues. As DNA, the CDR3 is TGTGCCAGCAGTTTAAGGGTAACTTCCCAAGAGACCCAGTACTTC. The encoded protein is CASSLRVTSQETQYF.

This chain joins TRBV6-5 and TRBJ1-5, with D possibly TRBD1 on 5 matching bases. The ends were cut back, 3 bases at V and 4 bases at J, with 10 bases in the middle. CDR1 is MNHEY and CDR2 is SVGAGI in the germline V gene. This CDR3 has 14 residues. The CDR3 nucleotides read TGTGCCAGCAGTTATCGGGGGGTGAATCAGCCCCAGCATTTT. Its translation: CASSYRGVNQPQHF.

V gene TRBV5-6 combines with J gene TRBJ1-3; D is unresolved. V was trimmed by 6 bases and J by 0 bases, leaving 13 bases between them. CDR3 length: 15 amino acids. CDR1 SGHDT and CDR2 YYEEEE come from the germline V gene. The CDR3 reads CASTAWAGSGNTIYF. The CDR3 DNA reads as TGTGCCAGCACCGCGTGGGCCGGCTCTGGAAACACCATATATTTT. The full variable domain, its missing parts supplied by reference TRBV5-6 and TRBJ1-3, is DAGVTQSPTHLIKTRGQQVTLRCSPKSGHDTVSWYQQALGQGPQFIFQYYEEEERQRGNFPDRFSGHQFPNYSSELNVNALLLGDSALYLCASTAWAGSGNTIYFGEGSWLTVV.

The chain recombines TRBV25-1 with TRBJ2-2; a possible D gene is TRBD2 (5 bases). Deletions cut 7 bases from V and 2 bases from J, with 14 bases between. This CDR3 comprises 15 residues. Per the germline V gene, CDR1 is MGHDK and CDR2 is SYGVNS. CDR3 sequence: CASTPASGNTGELFF. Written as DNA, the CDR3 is TGTGCCAGCACCCCGGCGAGCGGAAACACCGGGGAGCTGTTTTTT.

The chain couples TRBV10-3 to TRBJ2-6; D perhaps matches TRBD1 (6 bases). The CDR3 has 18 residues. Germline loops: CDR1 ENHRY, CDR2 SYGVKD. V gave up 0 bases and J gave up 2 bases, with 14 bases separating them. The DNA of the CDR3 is TGTGCCATCAGTGAGTCGAAAGGGTCAGGGGCTGGGGCCAACGTCCTGACTTTC. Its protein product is CAISESKGSGAGANVLTF.

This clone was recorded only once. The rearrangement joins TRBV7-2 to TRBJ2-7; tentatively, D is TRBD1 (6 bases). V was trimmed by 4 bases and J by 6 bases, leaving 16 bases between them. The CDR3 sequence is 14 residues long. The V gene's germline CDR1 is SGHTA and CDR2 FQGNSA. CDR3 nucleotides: TGTGCCAGCAGCTCGCCGGGACACCTCGGCGAGCAGTACTTC. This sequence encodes CASSSPGHLGEQYF.

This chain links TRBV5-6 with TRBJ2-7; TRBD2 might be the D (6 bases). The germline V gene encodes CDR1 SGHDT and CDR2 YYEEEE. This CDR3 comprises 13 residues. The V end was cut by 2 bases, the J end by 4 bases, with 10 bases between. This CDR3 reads CASSFQGLYEQYF. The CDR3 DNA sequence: TGTGCCAGCAGCTTTCAGGGACTTTACGAGCAGTACTTC.

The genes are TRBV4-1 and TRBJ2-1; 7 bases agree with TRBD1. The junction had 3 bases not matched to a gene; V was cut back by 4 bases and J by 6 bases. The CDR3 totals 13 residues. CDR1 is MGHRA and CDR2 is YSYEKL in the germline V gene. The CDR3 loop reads CASSPGQPNEQFF. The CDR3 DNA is TGCGCCAGCAGCCCGGGACAGCCCAATGAGCAGTTCTTC.

CDR3 coding DNA: TGTGCCAGCGCCACTAGCGGGAGGACTGCGGAGACCCAGTACTTC. Amino acid sequence: CASATSGRTAETQYF. The rearrangement uses TRBV7-2 and TRBJ2-5, with 12 positions matching TRBD2. Unmatched junction bases numbered 9, after V lost 8 bases and J lost 5 bases. Germline assignment: CDR1 SGHTA and CDR2 FQGNSA. The CDR3 sequence is 15 residues long.

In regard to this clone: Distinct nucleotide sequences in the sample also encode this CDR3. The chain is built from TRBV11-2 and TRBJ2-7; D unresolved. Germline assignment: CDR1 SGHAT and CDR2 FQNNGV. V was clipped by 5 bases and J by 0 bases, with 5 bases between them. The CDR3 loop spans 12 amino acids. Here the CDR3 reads CASSISSYEQYF. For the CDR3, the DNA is TGTGCCAGCAGCATCAGCTCCTACGAGCAGTACTTC.